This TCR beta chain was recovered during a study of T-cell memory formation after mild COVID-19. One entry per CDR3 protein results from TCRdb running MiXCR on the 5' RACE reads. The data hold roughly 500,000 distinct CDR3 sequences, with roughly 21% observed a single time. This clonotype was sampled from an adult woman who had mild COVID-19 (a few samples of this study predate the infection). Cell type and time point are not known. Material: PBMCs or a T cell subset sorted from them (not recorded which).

The CDR3 DNA follows: TGTGCCAGCAGGGAGGGACAGGGTCTGTCTTATGGCTACACCTTC. This codes for CASREGQGLSYGYTF. The V call is TRBV2, the J call TRBJ1-2; 9 positions agree with TRBD1. CDR1 and CDR2 (germline): SNHLY, FYNNEI. With 6 bases clipped from V and 5 bases from J, the junction kept 10 bases outside the gene matches. The CDR3 has 15 residues.